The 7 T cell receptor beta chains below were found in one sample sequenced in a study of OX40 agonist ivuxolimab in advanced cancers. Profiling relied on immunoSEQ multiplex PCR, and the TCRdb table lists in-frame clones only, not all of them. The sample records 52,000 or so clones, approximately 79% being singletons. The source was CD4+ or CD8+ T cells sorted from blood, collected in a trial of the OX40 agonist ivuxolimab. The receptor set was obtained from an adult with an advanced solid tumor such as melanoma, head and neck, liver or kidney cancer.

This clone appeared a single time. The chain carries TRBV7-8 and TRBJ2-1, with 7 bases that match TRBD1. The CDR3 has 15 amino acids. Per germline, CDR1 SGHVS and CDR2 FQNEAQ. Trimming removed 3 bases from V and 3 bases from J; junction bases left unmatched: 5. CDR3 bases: TGTGCCAGCAGCTTGGAAGGGGGCGACTACAATGAGCAGTTCTTC. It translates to CASSLEGGDYNEQFF.

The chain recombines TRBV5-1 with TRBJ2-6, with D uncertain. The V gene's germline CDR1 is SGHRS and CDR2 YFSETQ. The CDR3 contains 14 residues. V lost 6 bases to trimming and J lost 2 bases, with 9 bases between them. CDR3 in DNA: TGCGCCAGCAACCCCTTTCCTGGGGCCAACGTCCTGACTTTC. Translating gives CASNPFPGANVLTF. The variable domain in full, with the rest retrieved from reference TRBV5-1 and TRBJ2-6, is KAGVTQTPRYLIKTRGQQVTLSCSPISGHRSVSWYQQTPGQGLQFLFEYFSETQRNKGNFPGRFSGRQFSNSRSEMNVSTLELGDSALYLCASNPFPGANVLTFGAGSRLTVL.

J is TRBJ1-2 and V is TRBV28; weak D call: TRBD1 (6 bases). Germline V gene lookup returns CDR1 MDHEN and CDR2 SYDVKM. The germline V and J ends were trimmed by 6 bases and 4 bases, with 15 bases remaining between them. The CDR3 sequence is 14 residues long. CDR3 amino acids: CASSPRGGPYGYTF. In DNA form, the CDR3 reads TGTGCCAGCAGCCCACGCGGGGGCCCCTATGGCTACACCTTC.

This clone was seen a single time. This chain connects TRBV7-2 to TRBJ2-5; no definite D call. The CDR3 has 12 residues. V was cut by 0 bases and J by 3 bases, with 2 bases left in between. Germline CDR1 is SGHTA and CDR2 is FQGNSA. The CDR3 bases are TGTGCCAGCAGCTTAGCGGAAGAGACCCAGTACTTC. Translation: CASSLAEETQYF.

CDR3 sequence reads: CASSSIGGNEQFF. CDR3 DNA: TGTGCCAGCAGCTCCATAGGGGGAAATGAGCAGTTCTTC. The chain couples TRBV5-6 to TRBJ2-1, with D perhaps matching TRBD1 (6 bases). The V and J ends lost 3 bases and 7 bases respectively, with 11 bases between them. The CDR3 runs 13 residues. The germline gives CDR1 SGHDT, CDR2 YYEEEE.

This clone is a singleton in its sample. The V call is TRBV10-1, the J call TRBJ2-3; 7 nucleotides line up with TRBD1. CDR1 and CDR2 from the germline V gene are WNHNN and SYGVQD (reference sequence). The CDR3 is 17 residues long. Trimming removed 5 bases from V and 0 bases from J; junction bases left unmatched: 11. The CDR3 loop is CASSKDRLGTSTDTQYF. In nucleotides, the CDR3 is TGCGCCAGCAGTAAGGACAGGCTGGGAACTAGCACAGATACGCAGTATTTT.

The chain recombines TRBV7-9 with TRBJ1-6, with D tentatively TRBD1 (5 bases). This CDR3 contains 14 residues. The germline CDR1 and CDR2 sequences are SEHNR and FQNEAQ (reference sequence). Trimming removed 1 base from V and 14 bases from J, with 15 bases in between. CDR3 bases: TGTGCCAGCAGCTTAGAAGGGACGGGACCCACCCTCCACTTT. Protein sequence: CASSLEGTGPTLHF.